The text below deals with one TCR beta chain. Its antigen specificity is not known. No much larger clone is present one base from it, and per-base qualities are unavailable. This specimen comes from a study of somatic mutations in cytotoxic T cells in rheumatoid arthritis (dated by TCRdb to 2016 to 2017). Regarding the research as a whole: Patient peripheral blood (just under 31 ml EDTA) was drawn right after diagnosis and before any treatment started. A FACSAria II or Sony SH800 was used to flow-sort some V beta antibody-stained T-cell populations at nearly 100% purity, and TCRB sequencing was also done on sorted V beta1+ cells. To characterize clonality, the study used TCRB deep sequencing while asking whether somatic mutations are carried by expanded CD8+ T-cell clones in newly diagnosed, untreated rheumatoid arthritis. For some 68 rheumatoid arthritis patients and 20 or so healthy controls, TCRB deep sequencing was carried out. Patient and control groups had essentially identical median ages.

Genomic DNA underwent TCRB CDR3 sequencing using the immunoSEQ assay. Regarding the original processing steps: Only a few patient CD8+ clones larger than 1% matched published virus-specific TCRB sequences when compared against them. Analyses were restricted to productive TCRB rearrangements. Clonality was calculated as a Shannon entropy-based productive clonality index, and a clone was defined by a unique TCRB CDR3 sequence. Repertoire overlap between two samples was calculated from the template counts of each clone relative to total templates per sample. A correlation with a Spearman r of roughly 0.61 was found between V-gene usage by flow cytometry and V-gene usage by TCRB sequencing. TCRdb retrieved this table from immuneACCESS and kept in-frame rearrangements only. Not all clones are present; in checked studies, unresolved V genes account for under half, and no reason is known for the remainder. The V and J calls and the clone size are those of that table, but D and trimming were determined from the DNA. The sample records some 16,000 clones, around 77% of which are singletons. The leading ten clones occupy roughly 12% of the sample.

The investigation overall reported the following: CD8+ T-cell clonality did not differ significantly between rheumatoid arthritis patients and age-matched healthy controls. In about an eighth of the roughly 65 patients, more than 20% of CD8+ cells belonged to the largest CD8+ clone, while several identical CD8+ TCRB sequences were shared between blood and synovial fluid. The slight TRBV07 underrepresentation in patients was not adjusted for multiple comparisons. In patients, CD8+ clonality rose with age (Spearman r of about 0.53), which was not the case in healthy controls. Viral specificity could not be ruled out by absence from virus-specific databases, and the antigen targets of the expanded CD8+ clones remained unknown.

The germline V end is reduced by 0 bases and the J end by 6 bases; junction bases left unmatched: 4. The germline V gene provides CDR1 SGDLS and CDR2 YYNGEE. The CDR3 numbers 15 residues from cysteine through phenylalanine. The retained sequence is limited to the CDR3, 45 bases, with the frame set at the first base. Positive magnetic bead selection on an AutoMACS was used to isolate CD4+ and CD8+ cells, with flow cytometry used to check purity. After a first flow cytometry screen using a TCR V beta antibody panel, clonal expansions were characterized through TCRB deep sequencing of sorted CD8+ fractions. Isolation of peripheral blood mononuclear cells was done through Ficoll-Paque PLUS density gradient separation. Nucleospin Tissue or Tissue XS kits were used to extract DNA from CD4-enriched, CD8-enriched or PBMC samples, and a Qubit 2.0 fluorometer was used for quantification.

The chain uses TRBV9 and TRBJ2-3; the junction holds 10 bases that match TRBD1. Sequencing used CD8+ T cells sorted from blood. This clonotype was sampled from an adult with rheumatoid arthritis. Here the CDR3 is given as CASSVEGQGIDTQYF. The nucleotide sequence is TGTGCCAGCAGCGTAGAGGGACAGGGGATTGATACGCAGTATTTT.